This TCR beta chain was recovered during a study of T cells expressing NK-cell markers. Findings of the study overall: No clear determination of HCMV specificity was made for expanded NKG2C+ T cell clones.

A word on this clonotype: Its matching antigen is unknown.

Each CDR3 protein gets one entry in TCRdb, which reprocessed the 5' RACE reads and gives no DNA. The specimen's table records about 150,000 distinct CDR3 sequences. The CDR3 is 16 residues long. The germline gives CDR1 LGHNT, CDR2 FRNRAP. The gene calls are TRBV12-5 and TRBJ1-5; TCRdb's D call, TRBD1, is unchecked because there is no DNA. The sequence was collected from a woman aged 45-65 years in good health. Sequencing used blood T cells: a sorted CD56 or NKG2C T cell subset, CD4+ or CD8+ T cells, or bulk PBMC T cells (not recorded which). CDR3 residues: CASGLEGQNSNQPQHF.